The 29 T cell receptor beta chains reported below all come from one sample, sequenced in a study of T cell responses to AZD1222 COVID-19 vaccine (dated by TCRdb to about 2021). The time point label of this sample denotes: baseline before first vaccination. Receptor libraries were prepared by the immunoSEQ multiplex PCR assay. TCRdb obtained this table from immuneACCESS and retained in-frame rearrangements with V and J assigned. These tables miss some clones; where compared with another copy, unresolved V genes account for less than half of the shortfall, and the remainder is unexplained. For this sample the table gives 130,000 to 150,000 clones, of which about 90% were detected only once. The biggest ten clones account for 5% of the sample. The sample here was peripheral blood, taken on day 0 of AZD1222 vaccination. These receptors originate from an adult in good health.

This clone showed up just once. This sample includes further DNA sequences coding for the same CDR3. The CDR3 here is CASSIVAGPYNEQFF. Here the CDR3 DNA reads TGTGCCAGTAGTATAGTGGCGGGCCCCTACAATGAGCAGTTCTTC. V and J are TRBV19 and TRBJ2-1; tentatively, D is TRBD2 (5 bases). Trimming removed 1 base at V and 2 bases at J, with 9 bases between. Germline lookup yields CDR1 LNHDA and CDR2 SQIVND (reference sequence). The CDR3 runs 15 residues.

The rearrangement uses TRBV10-2 and TRBJ1-5, with D possibly being TRBD1 (6 bases). V lost 9 bases and J lost 0, with 9 bases in between. In germline, CDR1 is WSHSY, CDR2 SAAADI. This CDR3 has 13 amino acids. The CDR3 DNA reads TGCGCCAGTACAGGGTTTAGCAATCAGCCCCAGCATTTT. Its protein is CASTGFSNQPQHF.

The chain links TRBV5-6 to TRBJ2-7; D gene uncertain. Germline V gene sequence: CDR1 SGHDT, CDR2 YYEEEE. V was clipped by 0 bases and J by 2 bases, with 6 bases between them. The CDR3 is made up of 13 amino acids. CDR3 residues: CASSLDPTYEQYF. The CDR3 DNA follows: TGTGCCAGCAGCTTGGACCCGACCTACGAGCAGTACTTC.

This chain connects TRBV7-8 to TRBJ1-2, with D hard to call. CDR3 length: 13 amino acids. Germline V gene data show CDR1 as SGHVS and CDR2 as FQNEAQ. With 5 bases removed from V and 1 base from J, the gap between germline ends came to 8 bases. This CDR3 reads CASSDKINYGYTF. The CDR3 nucleotides read TGTGCCAGCAGCGATAAGATTAACTATGGCTACACCTTC.

Here the CDR3 DNA reads TGTGCCTGGGGTTGGGGGCGAGGTGAAAAACTGTTTTTT. This codes for CAWGWGRGEKLFF. The V and J genes are TRBV30 and TRBJ1-4, with D possibly being TRBD1 (6 bases). Trimming cost V 5 bases and J 7 bases, with 14 bases left between them. The CDR3 runs 13 residues. Germline assignment: CDR1 GTSNPN and CDR2 SVGIG (reference sequence).

V gene TRBV6-5 combines with J gene TRBJ2-3, with 9 bases aligning to TRBD2. V lost 0 bases, J lost 3 bases, and 1 base stayed unmatched. CDR3 length: 15 residues. Looked up from germline, CDR1 is MNHEY and CDR2 is SVGAGI. This chain's CDR3 is CASSYSAGGTDTQYF. As DNA, the CDR3 is TGTGCCAGCAGTTACTCGGCGGGAGGGACAGATACGCAGTATTTT.

This clone was detected once. The V call is TRBV13, the J call TRBJ1-1; D gene ambiguous. The CDR3 has 12 amino acids. The germline CDR1 and CDR2 sequences are PRHDT and FYEKMQ (reference sequence). V dropped 6 bases and J dropped 3 bases, with 8 bases sitting between them. In DNA, the CDR3 is TGTGCCAGCAGGGGTGAGGACACTGAAGCTTTCTTT. This sequence encodes CASRGEDTEAFF.

The chain's CDR3 is CATSDLRGSYNEQFF. CDR3 in DNA: TGTGCCACCAGTGATCTTCGGGGGTCCTACAATGAGCAGTTCTTC. The chain uses TRBV24-1 and TRBJ2-1; the D gene is possibly TRBD2 (6 bases). The CDR3 runs to 15 residues. The germline gives CDR1 KGHDR, CDR2 SFDVKD. V dropped 3 bases and J dropped 1 base, with 9 bases sitting between them.

This chain connects TRBV12-3 or TRBV12-4 to TRBJ1-4; D not certain. Trimming removed 5 bases at V and 10 bases at J, with 11 bases between. This CDR3 contains 12 residues. CDR3 region: CASSIGAGKLFF. The CDR3 DNA reads TGTGCCAGCAGTATAGGCGCCGGAAAACTGTTTTTT.

The J gene is TRBJ1-2, the V gene TRBV6-5; D possibly corresponds to TRBD1 (5 bases). Trimming took off 5 bases at V and 4 bases at J, with 11 bases between the two ends. Germline V CDR1 and CDR2: MNHEY, SVGAGI. This CDR3 is built from 13 residues. CDR3 nucleotides: TGTGCCAGCAGTCCCGGGGCTGCCTATGGCTACACCTTC. This gives the protein CASSPGAAYGYTF.

This clone has only one observation. This chain links TRBV28 with TRBJ1-4; D possibly corresponds to TRBD1 (6 bases). Germline V CDR1 and CDR2: MDHEN, SYDVKM. Trimming cost V 10 bases and J 4 bases, with 16 bases left between them. The CDR3 extends over 14 amino acids. The DNA of the CDR3 is TGTGCCATCTCCCGTGGACAGTTTAATGAAAAACTGTTTTTT. Translating gives CAISRGQFNEKLFF.

The V call is TRBV4-3, the J call TRBJ2-7, with TRBD2 matching 11 bases. The V segment lost 3 bases and the J segment 4 bases; nucleotides outside the gene matches: 8. The germline V gene has CDR1 LGHNA and CDR2 YSLEER. This CDR3 is built from 16 residues. CDR3 in amino acids: CASSQVAGGPGYEQYF. DNA for the CDR3: TGCGCCAGCAGCCAGGTAGCGGGAGGGCCGGGATACGAGCAGTACTTC.

The chain couples TRBV4-2 to TRBJ2-7; 11 bases are shared with TRBD2. The CDR3 contains 17 residues. The germline gives CDR1 LGHNA, CDR2 YNFKEQ. Trimming at V came to 2 bases and at J to 0 bases, leaving 6 bases not matched to a gene. In nucleotides, the CDR3 is TGTGCCAGCAGCCAATTTACTAGCGGGAGTGGCTCCTACGAGCAGTACTTC. Amino acids: CASSQFTSGSGSYEQYF.

The chain recombines TRBV11-2 with TRBJ2-5; 9 bases fit TRBD2. Germline V gene data show CDR1 as SGHAT and CDR2 as FQNNGV. The CDR3 has 18 residues. The V and J ends lost 4 bases and 4 bases, in that order; junction bases with no gene match: 16. The CDR3: CASSSQAGGGTKRETQYF. DNA of the CDR3: TGTGCCAGCAGCTCCCAAGCGGGGGGAGGGACCAAGCGAGAGACCCAGTACTTC.

J is TRBJ1-1 and V is TRBV12-3 or TRBV12-4; D call uncertain. The CDR3 is made up of 11 amino acids. V was pared by 3 bases and J by 7 bases, with 6 bases between. The CDR3 nucleotides read TGTGCCAGCAGTTTTTTGAGTGAAGCTTTCTTT. Its protein product is CASSFLSEAFF.

This chain uses TRBV14 with TRBJ2-7; the D is unclear. This CDR3 region has 14 residues. Germline values: CDR1 SGHDN, CDR2 FVKESK. Trimming removed 1 base from V and 1 base from J, with 8 bases in between. CDR3 coding DNA: TGTGCCAGCAGCCAAGGGGGTGGATCCTACGAGCAGTACTTC. This gives the protein CASSQGGGSYEQYF. The full variable domain, with the rest looked up from reference TRBV14 and TRBJ2-7, is EAGVTQFPSHSVIEKGQTVTLRCDPISGHDNLYWYRRVMGKEIKFLLHFVKESKQDESGMPNNRFLAERTGGTYSTLKVQPAELEDSGVYFCASSQGGGSYEQYFGPGTRLTVT.

The chain recombines TRBV24-1 with TRBJ1-3, with TRBD1 as a possible D gene (5 bases). This CDR3 contains 10 residues. Germline-derived CDR1 and CDR2 are KGHDR and SFDVKD. Trimming removed 9 bases from V and 7 bases from J, with 6 bases in between. The CDR3 loop is CATWGNTIYF. Written as DNA, the CDR3 is TGTGCCACCTGGGGGAACACCATATATTTT.

This sequence joins TRBV6-2 or TRBV6-3 and TRBJ1-2; D is undetermined. This CDR3 has 11 amino acids. From germline, CDR1 is MNHEY and CDR2 SVGEGT. The V and J ends lost 0 bases and 14 bases respectively, with 10 bases between them. The CDR3, as DNA: TGTGCCAGCAGTTACTCGAGACTAGTAACCTTC. Translating gives CASSYSRLVTF.

This clone was counted a single time. The J gene is TRBJ2-7, the V gene TRBV6-6; D might be TRBD2 (6 bases). This CDR3 is built from 14 residues. Germline CDR1 MNHNY, CDR2 SVGAGI (reference sequence). The ends were cut back, 6 bases at V and 1 base at J, with 13 bases in the middle. CDR3 in DNA: TGTGCCAGCAGGGAGGGAGCTCCATCCTACGAGCAGTACTTC. This sequence encodes CASREGAPSYEQYF.

This chain links TRBV7-8 with TRBJ2-1, with 12 nucleotides matching TRBD2. The CDR3 is 16 residues long. Germline assignment: CDR1 SGHVS and CDR2 FQNEAQ. Trimming cost V 1 base and J 4 bases; bases outside gene matches: 2. The CDR3 DNA sequence: TGTGCCAGCAGCTTAGGACTAGCGGGAGAATACAATGAGCAGTTCTTC. Translated: CASSLGLAGEYNEQFF.

The chain links TRBV7-2 to TRBJ2-3; 7 bases are shared with TRBD2. CDR1 and CDR2 (germline): SGHTA, FQGNSA. The CDR3 loop spans 16 amino acids. V shed 5 bases, J shed 3 bases, and the junction held 11 bases outside the gene matches. CDR3 region: CASSPGGLLQTDTQYF. The DNA of the CDR3 is TGTGCCAGCAGCCCGGGGGGACTCCTCCAGACAGATACGCAGTATTTT. Using reference TRBV7-2 and TRBJ2-3 for the parts outside the CDR3, the full variable domain is GAGVSQSPSNKVTEKGKDVELRCDPISGHTALYWYRQSLGQGLEFLIYFQGNSAPDKSGLPSDRFSAERTGGSVSTLTIQRTQQEDSAVYLCASSPGGLLQTDTQYFGPGTRLTVL.

The chain recombines TRBV6-1 with TRBJ1-2; D might be TRBD1 (5 bases). The CDR3 sequence is 17 residues long. From germline, CDR1 is MNHNS and CDR2 SASEGT. The V end was cut by 3 bases, the J end by 1 base, with 18 bases between. Here the CDR3 reads CASSDETVTSYNYGYTF. For the CDR3, the DNA is TGTGCCAGCAGTGACGAGACAGTTACTTCCTATAACTATGGCTACACCTTC.

The chain has TRBV12-3 or TRBV12-4 and TRBJ2-7; D unresolved. The CDR3 length is 12 residues. The germline V and J ends were trimmed by 8 bases and 3 bases, with 11 bases remaining between them. The CDR3 region has the DNA TGTGCCAGCGGTCGAGTCCTCTACGAGCAGTACTTC. Translating it yields CASGRVLYEQYF.

This clone showed up just once. J is TRBJ2-7 and V is TRBV15; 7 nucleotides line up with TRBD1. V was pared by 3 bases and J by 0 bases, with 2 bases of the junction left unmatched. This CDR3 spans 14 amino acids. Germline V lookup: CDR1 LNHNV, CDR2 YYDKDF (reference sequence). The CDR3 spells CATSSRDSSYEQYF. As DNA, the CDR3 is TGTGCCACCAGCAGCCGGGACAGCTCCTACGAGCAGTACTTC.

The genes are TRBV9 and TRBJ1-1, with 7 bases identical to TRBD1. V shed 3 bases, J shed 1 base, and the junction held 3 bases outside the gene matches. Germline V CDR1 and CDR2: SGDLS, YYNGEE. The CDR3 covers 14 residues. The CDR3 here is CASSDGTANTEAFF. CDR3 coding DNA: TGTGCCAGCAGCGATGGGACAGCGAACACTGAAGCTTTCTTT. Filled out from reference TRBV9 and TRBJ1-1, the complete variable domain reads DSGVTQTPKHLITATGQRVTLRCSPRSGDLSVYWYQQSLDQGLQFLIQYYNGEERAKGNILERFSAQQFPDLHSELNLSSLELGDSALYFCASSDGTANTEAFFGQGTRLTVV.

This clone was detected once. The genes are TRBV4-3 and TRBJ2-2; D gene ambiguous. In germline, CDR1 is LGHNA, CDR2 YSLEER. This CDR3 is 13 amino acids long. V shed 0 bases and J shed 7 bases, with 6 bases lying between them. CDR3 region: CASSQDVFGELFF. DNA of the CDR3: TGCGCCAGCAGCCAAGATGTATTCGGGGAGCTGTTTTTT.

J is TRBJ1-5 and V is TRBV28; D is ambiguous. The CDR3 is 16 amino acids. In germline, CDR1 is MDHEN, CDR2 SYDVKM. With 8 bases removed from V and 2 bases from J, the gap between germline ends came to 19 bases. The CDR3 is CASGIFVEGGNQPQHF. For the CDR3, the DNA is TGTGCCAGCGGGATCTTCGTGGAGGGAGGCAATCAGCCCCAGCATTTT.

This clone was counted once. This sequence joins TRBV6-5 and TRBJ2-1; 10 bases are shared with TRBD2. V lost 7 bases and J lost 15; bases outside the gene matches: 12. Germline V gene sequence: CDR1 MNHEY, CDR2 SVGAGI. The CDR3 covers 13 residues. This CDR3 is CASTLTLAGELFF. The DNA for the CDR3 is TGTGCCAGCACCTTAACCCTAGCGGGAGAACTGTTCTTC.

This clone occurred a few times. This chain links TRBV18 with TRBJ2-5; TRBD2 matches at 7 bases. The CDR3 covers 15 residues. The J segment lost 5 bases and the V segment lost 3 bases, leaving 9 bases of the junction unmatched. The germline CDR1 and CDR2 sequences are KGHSH and LQKENI. For the CDR3, the DNA is TGTGCCAGCTCACCGGGGCCCTCCGGGGGGGAGACCCAGTACTTC. It is translated as CASSPGPSGGETQYF.